What follows describes a single T cell receptor beta chain. During active infection, Seattle patients enrolled and were then monitored through disease. The entry originates in a study of blood T cell repertoires in COVID-19. At the level of the study: COVID-19 samples from acute and convalescent phases originated in the United States, Italy and Spain. Sources were T cells, B-cell-depleted T cells, or PBMCs; the material itself was cDNA or gDNA.

V was shortened by 5 bases and J by 4 bases, with 15 bases between the two germline ends. CDR1 and CDR2 (germline): MNHNY, SVGAGI (reference sequence). CDR3 length: 14 residues. The assay was immunoSEQ multiplex PCR, and TCRdb's table has in-frame clones only and misses some. The repertoire holds around 200,000 clones, with 80% to 85% as singletons. Sequencing was done on a sample of peripheral blood. The chain joins TRBV6-6 to TRBJ2-7; D uncertain. The sequence derives from a woman in her seventies with COVID-19, enrolled during active disease. CDR3 sequence: CASSKRHTGYEQYF. DNA of the CDR3: TGTGCCAGCAGTAAAAGACATACCGGATACGAGCAGTACTTC.